The T cell receptor beta chain described here comes from a study of T cells in Graves' hyperthyroidism and ophthalmopathy. In the study overall: Peripheral blood samples were taken at initial diagnosis, prior to any treatment.

From RNA transcripts, TCR beta CDR3 regions were amplified. The HTBI primer set drove a first-round RT-PCR of the TCR CDR3. MiXCR, applied by TCRdb to the multiplex PCR reads, yields one record per CDR3 protein. The table records some 500,000 distinct CDR3 sequences, 24% of them present only once. Isolation of PBMCs was performed on around 9.7 ml fresh peripheral blood. Germline-derived CDR1 and CDR2 are MNHEY and SVGAGI. Trimming took off 0 bases at V and 5 bases at J, with 10 bases between the two ends. The CDR3 runs 14 residues. The chain links TRBV6-5 to TRBJ1-1; D is uncertain. The sequence was obtained from a woman in her thirties with Graves' ophthalmopathy. Source material: blood. For the CDR3, the DNA is TGTGCCAGCAGTTACTCTGGCGCCATGACTGAAGCTTTCTTT. It encodes CASSYSGAMTEAFF.